One sample yielded the 8 T cell receptor beta chains listed below, sequenced in a study of CD8 T cells in Susac syndrome. RNA totalling about 0.45 to 1 ug underwent reverse transcription with random hexamers. TCRdb independently ran MiXCR on the immunoSEQ multiplex PCR reads; one entry per CDR3 protein. The sample comprises some 400,000 distinct CDR3 sequences, around 83% of which are singletons, and more than 0.09% rests with the top ten. The specimen was CD8+ T cells from PBMCs. These receptors were taken from a human donor with multiple sclerosis.

DNA for the CDR3: TGTGCCATCAGTGAGGACAGGGAGGACTCCTACGAGCAGTACTTC. As protein: CAISEDREDSYEQYF. This chain connects TRBV10-3 to TRBJ2-7; the D gene is possibly TRBD1 (7 bases). The V gene lost 2 bases and the J gene lost 0 bases, with 11 bases spanning the gap. Germline assignment: CDR1 ENHRY and CDR2 SYGVKD. The CDR3 is 15 residues long.

The rearrangement uses TRBV24-1 and TRBJ2-1; tentatively, D is TRBD1 (6 bases). Germline V gives CDR1 KGHDR, CDR2 SFDVKD. This CDR3 is built from 14 residues. Between the trimmed V and J ends, which lost 3 bases and 8 bases, there was a span of 13 bases. CDR3 sequence: CATSDPNRAHEQFF. The CDR3 nucleotides read TGTGCCACCAGTGATCCCAACAGGGCCCATGAGCAGTTCTTC.

The genes are TRBV20-1 and TRBJ2-7; 11 bases align to TRBD2. The germline V gene has CDR1 DFQATT and CDR2 SNEGSKA (reference sequence). With 3 bases clipped from V and 4 bases from J, the junction kept 14 bases outside the gene matches. CDR3 length: 17 residues. CDR3 DNA: TGCAGTGCTAGCTACACGGCTAGCGGGAGGTGGATGTACGAGCAGTACTTC. Translation: CSASYTASGRWMYEQYF.

The gene calls are TRBV2 and TRBJ2-7; D gene unclear. Germline assignment: CDR1 SNHLY and CDR2 FYNNEI. The V gene lost 2 bases and the J gene lost 0 bases, with 11 bases spanning the gap. The CDR3 length is 15 residues. CDR3 DNA: TGTGCCAGCAGTGAACAGGCCGCGAGCTCCTACGAGCAGTACTTC. It yields the protein CASSEQAASSYEQYF.

This rearrangement joins TRBV18 to TRBJ1-2; D unclear. The V end lost 2 bases, the J end lost 6 bases, and 19 bases lay between the germline ends. The CDR3 is made up of 16 amino acids. Germline lookup yields CDR1 KGHSH and CDR2 LQKENI. The DNA for the CDR3 is TGTGCCAGCTCACCAGATCGAGGTAATATTATGGATGGCTACACCTTC. Its protein is CASSPDRGNIMDGYTF.

CDR3 amino acids: CSARTSGRARTGELFF. CDR3 in DNA: TGCAGCGCACGGACTAGCGGGAGAGCGAGAACCGGGGAGCTGTTTTTT. The chain is built from TRBV29-1 and TRBJ2-2, with 13 bases fitting TRBD2. This CDR3 comprises 16 residues. V trimming: 7 bases; J trimming: 5 bases; junction bases outside the gene matches: 10. Per germline, CDR1 SQVTM and CDR2 ANQGSEA.

This clonotype was detected a few times. V usage is TRBV4-2 and J usage is TRBJ2-7; weak D call: TRBD2 (6 bases). Germline CDR1 and CDR2: LGHNA and YNFKEQ. The CDR3 is made up of 11 amino acids. V lost 8 bases to trimming and J lost 4 bases, with 9 bases between them. The CDR3 nucleotides read TGTGCCAGCTCCCGGGAGTACGAGCAGTACTTC. Protein product: CASSREYEQYF.

There are a few counts of this clonotype. The chain links TRBV6-1 to TRBJ2-2, with 9 bases identical to TRBD2. The CDR3 has 14 amino acids. Losses at the gene ends were 10 bases for V and 2 bases for J; bases not matched to a gene: 5. Per germline, CDR1 MNHNS and CDR2 SASEGT. The CDR3 here is CATEREVNTGELFF. The DNA of the CDR3 is TGTGCCACGGAGCGGGAGGTAAACACCGGGGAGCTGTTTTTT.